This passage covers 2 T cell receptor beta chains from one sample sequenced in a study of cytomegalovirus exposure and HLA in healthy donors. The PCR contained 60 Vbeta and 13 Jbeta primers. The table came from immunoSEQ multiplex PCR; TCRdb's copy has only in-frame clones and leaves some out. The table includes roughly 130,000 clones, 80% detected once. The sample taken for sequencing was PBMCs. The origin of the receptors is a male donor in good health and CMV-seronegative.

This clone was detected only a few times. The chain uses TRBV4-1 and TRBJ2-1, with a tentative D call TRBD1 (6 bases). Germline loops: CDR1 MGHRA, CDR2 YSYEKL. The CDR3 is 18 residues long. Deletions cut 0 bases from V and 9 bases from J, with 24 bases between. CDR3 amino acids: CASSQDPTVRGKRSEQFF. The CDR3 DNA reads TGCGCCAGCAGCCAAGATCCAACGGTGAGGGGGAAGCGAAGTGAGCAGTTCTTC.

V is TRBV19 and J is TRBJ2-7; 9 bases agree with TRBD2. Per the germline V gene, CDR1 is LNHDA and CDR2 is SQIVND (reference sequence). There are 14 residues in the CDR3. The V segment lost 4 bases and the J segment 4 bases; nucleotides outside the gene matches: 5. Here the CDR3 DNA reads TGTGCCAGTAGTACAGCGGGAGGCTCTTACGAGCAGTACTTC. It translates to CASSTAGGSYEQYF.